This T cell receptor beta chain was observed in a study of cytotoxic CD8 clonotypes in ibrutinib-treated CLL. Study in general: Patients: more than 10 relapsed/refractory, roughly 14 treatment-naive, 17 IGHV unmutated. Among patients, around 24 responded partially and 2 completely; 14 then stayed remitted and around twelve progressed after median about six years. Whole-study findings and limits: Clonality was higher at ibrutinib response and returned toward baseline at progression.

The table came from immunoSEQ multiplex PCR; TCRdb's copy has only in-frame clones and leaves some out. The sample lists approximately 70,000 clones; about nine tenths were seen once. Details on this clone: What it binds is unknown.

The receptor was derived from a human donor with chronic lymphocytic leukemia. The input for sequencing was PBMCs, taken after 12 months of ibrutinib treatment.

Here the CDR3 reads CASSLQGSTEAFF. For the CDR3, the DNA is TGTGCCAGCAGCTTACAGGGATCCACTGAAGCTTTCTTT. V and J are TRBV11-3 and TRBJ1-1, with D maybe TRBD1 (5 bases). The CDR3 contains 13 residues. Germline CDR1 reads SGHNT; CDR2 reads YENEEA. Trimming removed 2 bases from V and 4 bases from J, with 8 bases in between. Combining the CDR3 with reference TRBV11-3 and TRBJ1-1 gives the whole variable domain EAGVVQSPRYKIIEKKQPVAFWCNPISGHNTLYWYLQNLGQGPELLIRYENEEAVDDSQLPKDRFSAERLKGVDSTLKIQPAELGDSAVYLCASSLQGSTEAFFGQGTRLTVV.